The 2 T cell receptor beta chains below all came from one sample that was sequenced in a study of blood T cells in healthy people across ages. Next came a second PCR, run for roughly 6 to 11 cycles, which used a sample-barcoded 5' primer along with a J-beta primer mix. TCRdb fed the 5' RACE reads into MiXCR, producing one record per CDR3 protein. The sample records about 1.7 million distinct CDR3 sequences, 28% being singletons. The sample comprised blood. The source of these receptors is a woman under 40 in good health.

This clonotype has only a few counts. The chain links TRBV24-1 to TRBJ2-5; 7 nucleotides agree with TRBD2. The V segment lost 6 bases and the J segment 5 bases; nucleotides outside the gene matches: 11. The CDR3 contains 15 residues. Germline-derived CDR1 and CDR2 are KGHDR and SFDVKD. The CDR3 region is CATSTWGGLMETQYF. The DNA of the CDR3 is TGTGCCACCAGTACGTGGGGGGGTCTAATGGAGACCCAGTACTTC.

This clonotype was counted between two and nine times. The chain couples TRBV5-1 to TRBJ2-3, with D perhaps being TRBD1 or TRBD2 (5 bases each). Trimming pared 8 bases from V and 2 bases from J, leaving 15 bases between. Germline V gene data show CDR1 as SGHRS and CDR2 as YFSETQ. The CDR3 spans 14 residues. The CDR3 nucleotides are TGCGCCAGTGTCAGGGACCCCAACACAGATACGCAGTATTTT. Translating gives CASVRDPNTDTQYF. The full variable domain, with the rest looked up from reference TRBV5-1 and TRBJ2-3, is KAGVTQTPRYLIKTRGQQVTLSCSPISGHRSVSWYQQTPGQGLQFLFEYFSETQRNKGNFPGRFSGRQFSNSRSEMNVSTLELGDSALYLCASVRDPNTDTQYFGPGTRLTVL.